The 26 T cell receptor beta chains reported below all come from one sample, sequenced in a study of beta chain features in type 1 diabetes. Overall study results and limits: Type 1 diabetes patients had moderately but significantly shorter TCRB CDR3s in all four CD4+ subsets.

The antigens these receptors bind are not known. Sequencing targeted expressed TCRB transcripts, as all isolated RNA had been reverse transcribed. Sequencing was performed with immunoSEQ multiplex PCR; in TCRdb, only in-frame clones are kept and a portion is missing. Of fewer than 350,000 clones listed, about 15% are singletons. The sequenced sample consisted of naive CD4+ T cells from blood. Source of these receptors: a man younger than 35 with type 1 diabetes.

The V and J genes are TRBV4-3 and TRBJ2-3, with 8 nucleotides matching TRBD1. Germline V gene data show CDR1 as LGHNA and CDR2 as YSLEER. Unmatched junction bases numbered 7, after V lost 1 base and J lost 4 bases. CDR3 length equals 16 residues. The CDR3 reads CASSQAPTGESDTQYF. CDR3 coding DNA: TGCGCCAGCAGCCAAGCCCCGACAGGGGAGTCAGATACGCAGTATTTT.

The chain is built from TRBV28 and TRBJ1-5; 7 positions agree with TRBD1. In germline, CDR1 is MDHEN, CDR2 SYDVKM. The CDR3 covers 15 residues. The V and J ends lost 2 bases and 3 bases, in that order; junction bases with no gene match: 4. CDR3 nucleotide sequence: TGTGCCAGCAGTTTAACAGGGGCCCCCAATCAGCCCCAGCATTTT. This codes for CASSLTGAPNQPQHF.

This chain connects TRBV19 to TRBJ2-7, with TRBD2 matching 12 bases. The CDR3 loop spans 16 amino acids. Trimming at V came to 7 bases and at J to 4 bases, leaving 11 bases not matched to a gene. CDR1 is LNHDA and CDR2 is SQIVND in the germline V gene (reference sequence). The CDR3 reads CASTPRVTSGSYEQYF. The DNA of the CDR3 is TGTGCCAGTACTCCAAGGGTGACTAGCGGGAGTTACGAGCAGTACTTC.

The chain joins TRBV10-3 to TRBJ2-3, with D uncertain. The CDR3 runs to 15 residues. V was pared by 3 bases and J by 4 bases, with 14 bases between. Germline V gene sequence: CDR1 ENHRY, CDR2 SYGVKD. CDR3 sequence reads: CAISDSSRSPDTQYF. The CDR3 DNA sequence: TGTGCCATCAGTGATAGTTCGAGGAGCCCAGATACGCAGTATTTT.

The CDR3 region is CASTGILMIAKNIQYF. The DNA for the CDR3 is TGTGCCAGCACTGGCATTCTTATGATAGCCAAAAACATTCAGTACTTC. V usage is TRBV21-1 and J usage is TRBJ2-4; the D call in the table, TRBD1, was not verified against the DNA. TRBV21-1 is marked as a pseudogene. The CDR3 spans 16 residues.

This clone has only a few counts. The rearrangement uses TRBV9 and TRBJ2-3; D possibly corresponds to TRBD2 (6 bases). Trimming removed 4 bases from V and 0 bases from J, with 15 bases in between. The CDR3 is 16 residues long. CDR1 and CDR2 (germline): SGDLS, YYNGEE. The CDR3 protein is CASSLEGTSSTDTQYF. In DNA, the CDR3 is TGTGCCAGCAGCCTCGAGGGGACTTCTAGCACAGATACGCAGTATTTT.

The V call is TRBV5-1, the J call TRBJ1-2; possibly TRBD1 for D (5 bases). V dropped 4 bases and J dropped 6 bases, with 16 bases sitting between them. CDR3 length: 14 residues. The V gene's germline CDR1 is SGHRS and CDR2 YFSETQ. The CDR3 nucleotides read TGCGCCAGCAGCCCCCGCCGGGGGGGGGATGGCTACACCTTC. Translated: CASSPRRGGDGYTF.

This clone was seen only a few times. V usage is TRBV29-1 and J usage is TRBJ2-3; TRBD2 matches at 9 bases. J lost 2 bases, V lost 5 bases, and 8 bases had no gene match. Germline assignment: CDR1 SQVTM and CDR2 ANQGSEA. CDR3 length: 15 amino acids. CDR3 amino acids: CSVSLSGGLTDTQYF. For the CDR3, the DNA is TGCAGCGTTTCCCTTAGCGGGGGACTCACAGATACGCAGTATTTT.

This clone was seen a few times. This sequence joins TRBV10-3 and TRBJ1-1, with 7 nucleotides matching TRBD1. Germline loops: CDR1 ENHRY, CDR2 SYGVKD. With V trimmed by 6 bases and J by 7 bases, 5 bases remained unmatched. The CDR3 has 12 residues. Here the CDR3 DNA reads TGTGCCATCAGATCCGGGACAGTTGAAGCTTTCTTT. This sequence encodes CAIRSGTVEAFF.

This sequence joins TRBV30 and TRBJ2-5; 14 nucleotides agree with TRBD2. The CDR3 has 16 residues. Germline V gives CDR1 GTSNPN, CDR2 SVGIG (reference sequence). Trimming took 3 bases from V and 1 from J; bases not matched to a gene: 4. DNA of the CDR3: TGTGCCTGGAGGCCAGGACTAGCGGGGGGCCAAGAGACCCAGTACTTC. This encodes CAWRPGLAGGQETQYF.

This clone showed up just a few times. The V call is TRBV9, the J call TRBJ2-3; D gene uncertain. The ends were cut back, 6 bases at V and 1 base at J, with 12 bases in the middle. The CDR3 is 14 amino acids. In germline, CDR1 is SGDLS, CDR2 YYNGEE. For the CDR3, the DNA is TGTGCCAGCACCGCGGCACCTGGCACAGATACGCAGTATTTT. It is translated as CASTAAPGTDTQYF.

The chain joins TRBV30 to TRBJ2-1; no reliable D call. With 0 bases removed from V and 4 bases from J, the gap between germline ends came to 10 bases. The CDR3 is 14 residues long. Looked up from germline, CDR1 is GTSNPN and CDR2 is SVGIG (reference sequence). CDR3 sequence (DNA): TGTGCCTGGAGTGTGTCTAGATCTTACAATGAGCAGTTCTTC. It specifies CAWSVSRSYNEQFF.

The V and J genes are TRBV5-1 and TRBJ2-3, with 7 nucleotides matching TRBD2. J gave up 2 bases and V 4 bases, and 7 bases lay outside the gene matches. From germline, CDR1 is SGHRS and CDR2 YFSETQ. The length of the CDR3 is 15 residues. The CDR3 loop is CASSLERGATDTQYF. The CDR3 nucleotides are TGCGCCAGCAGCCTGGAGCGGGGAGCCACAGATACGCAGTATTTT. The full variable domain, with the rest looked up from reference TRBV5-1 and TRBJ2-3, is KAGVTQTPRYLIKTRGQQVTLSCSPISGHRSVSWYQQTPGQGLQFLFEYFSETQRNKGNFPGRFSGRQFSNSRSEMNVSTLELGDSALYLCASSLERGATDTQYFGPGTRLTVL.

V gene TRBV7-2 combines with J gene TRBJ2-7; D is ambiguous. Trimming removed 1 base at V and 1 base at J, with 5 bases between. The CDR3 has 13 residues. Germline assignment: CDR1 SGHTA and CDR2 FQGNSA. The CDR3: CASSLGPSYEQYF. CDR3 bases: TGTGCCAGCAGCTTAGGGCCGTCCTACGAGCAGTACTTC. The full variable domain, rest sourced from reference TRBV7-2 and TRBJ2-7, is GAGVSQSPSNKVTEKGKDVELRCDPISGHTALYWYRQSLGQGLEFLIYFQGNSAPDKSGLPSDRFSAERTGGSVSTLTIQRTQQEDSAVYLCASSLGPSYEQYFGPGTRLTVT.

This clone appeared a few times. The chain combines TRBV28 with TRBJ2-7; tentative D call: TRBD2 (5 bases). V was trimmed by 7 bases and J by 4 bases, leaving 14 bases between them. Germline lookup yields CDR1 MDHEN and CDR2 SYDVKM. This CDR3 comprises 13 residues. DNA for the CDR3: TGTGCCAGCATCGAGTCCGGGAATTACGAGCAGTACTTC. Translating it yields CASIESGNYEQYF.

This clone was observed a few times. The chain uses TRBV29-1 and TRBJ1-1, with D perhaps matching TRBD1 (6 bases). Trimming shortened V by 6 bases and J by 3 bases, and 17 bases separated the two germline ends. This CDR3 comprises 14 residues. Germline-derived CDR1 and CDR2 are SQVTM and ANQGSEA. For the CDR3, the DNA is TGCAGCGTGACACCGAACAGGGCTGACACTGAAGCTTTCTTT. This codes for CSVTPNRADTEAFF. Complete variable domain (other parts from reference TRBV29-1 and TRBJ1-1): SAVISQKPSRDICQRGTSLTIQCQVDSQVTMMFWYRQQPGQSLTLIATANQGSEATYESGFVIDKFPISRPNLTFSTLTVSNMSPEDSSIYLCSVTPNRADTEAFFGQGTRLTVV.

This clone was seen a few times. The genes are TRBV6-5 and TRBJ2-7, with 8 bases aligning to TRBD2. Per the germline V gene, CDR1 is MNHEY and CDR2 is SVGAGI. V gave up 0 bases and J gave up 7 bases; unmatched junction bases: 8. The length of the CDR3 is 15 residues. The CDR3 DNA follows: TGTGCCAGCAGTTACTCCCGGGAGGGCCTTGGGGAGCAGTACTTC. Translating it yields CASSYSREGLGEQYF.

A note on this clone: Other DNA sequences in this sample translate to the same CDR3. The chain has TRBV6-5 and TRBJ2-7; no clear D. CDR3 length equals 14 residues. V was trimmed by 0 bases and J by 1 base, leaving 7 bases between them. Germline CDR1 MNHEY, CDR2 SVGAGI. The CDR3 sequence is CASSYSTRSYEQYF. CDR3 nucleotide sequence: TGTGCCAGCAGTTACTCAACCCGGTCCTACGAGCAGTACTTC.

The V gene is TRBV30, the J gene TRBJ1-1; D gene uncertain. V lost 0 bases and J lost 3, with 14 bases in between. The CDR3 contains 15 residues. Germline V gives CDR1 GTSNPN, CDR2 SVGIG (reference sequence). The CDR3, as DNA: TGTGCCTGGAGTGTACTGAATTGGTCTGACACTGAAGCTTTCTTT. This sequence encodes CAWSVLNWSDTEAFF.

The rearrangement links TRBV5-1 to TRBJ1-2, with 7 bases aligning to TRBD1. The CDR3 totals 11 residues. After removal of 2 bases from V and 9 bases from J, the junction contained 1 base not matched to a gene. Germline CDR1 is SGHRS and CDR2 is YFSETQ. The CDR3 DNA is TGCGCCAGCAGCTTACAGGGGAGCTACACCTTC. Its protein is CASSLQGSYTF.

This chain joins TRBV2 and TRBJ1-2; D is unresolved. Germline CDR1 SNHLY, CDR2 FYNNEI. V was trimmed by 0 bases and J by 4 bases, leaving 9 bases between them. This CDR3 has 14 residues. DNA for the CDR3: TGTGCCAGCAGTGAAGCGCTTTACAGCTATGGCTACACCTTC. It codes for CASSEALYSYGYTF.

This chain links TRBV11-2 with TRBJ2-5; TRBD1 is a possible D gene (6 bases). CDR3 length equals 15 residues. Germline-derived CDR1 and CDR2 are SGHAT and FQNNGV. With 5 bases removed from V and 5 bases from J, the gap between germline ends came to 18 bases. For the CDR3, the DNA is TGTGCCAGCAGCCCTCGGGACACCATGGTGGAGACCCAGTACTTC. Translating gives CASSPRDTMVETQYF.

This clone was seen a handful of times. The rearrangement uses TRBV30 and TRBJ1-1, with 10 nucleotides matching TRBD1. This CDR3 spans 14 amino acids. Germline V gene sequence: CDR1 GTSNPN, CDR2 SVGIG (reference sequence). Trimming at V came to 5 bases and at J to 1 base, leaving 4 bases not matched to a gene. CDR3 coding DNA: TGTGCCTGGGACAGGGGGCGGCGGAACACTGAAGCTTTCTTT. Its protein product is CAWDRGRRNTEAFF.

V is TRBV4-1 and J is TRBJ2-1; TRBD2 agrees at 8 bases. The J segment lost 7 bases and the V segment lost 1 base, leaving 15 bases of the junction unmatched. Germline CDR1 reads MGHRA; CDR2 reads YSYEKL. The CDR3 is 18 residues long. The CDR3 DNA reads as TGCGCCAGCAGCCAAGGAAGGGCTAGCGGGTCCGTGGCGAATGAGCAGTTCTTC. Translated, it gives CASSQGRASGSVANEQFF.

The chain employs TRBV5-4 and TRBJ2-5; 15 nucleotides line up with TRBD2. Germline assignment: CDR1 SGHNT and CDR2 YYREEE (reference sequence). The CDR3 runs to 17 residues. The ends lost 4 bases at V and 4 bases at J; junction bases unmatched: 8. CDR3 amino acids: CASSRTSGGARGETQYF. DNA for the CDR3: TGTGCCAGCAGCCGGACTAGCGGGGGGGCCCGGGGAGAGACCCAGTACTTC. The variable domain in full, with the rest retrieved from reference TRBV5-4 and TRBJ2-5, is ETGVTQSPTHLIKTRGQQVTLRCSSQSGHNTVSWYQQALGQGPQFIFQYYREEENGRGNFPPRFSGLQFPNYSSELNVNALELDDSALYLCASSRTSGGARGETQYFGPGTRLLVL.

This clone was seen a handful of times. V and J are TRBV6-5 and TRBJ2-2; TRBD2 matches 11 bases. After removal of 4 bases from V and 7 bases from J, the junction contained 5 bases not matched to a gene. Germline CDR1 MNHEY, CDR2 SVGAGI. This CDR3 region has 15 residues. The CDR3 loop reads CASSLAGGPVGELFF. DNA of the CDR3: TGTGCCAGCAGTTTAGCGGGAGGGCCCGTCGGGGAGCTGTTTTTT.